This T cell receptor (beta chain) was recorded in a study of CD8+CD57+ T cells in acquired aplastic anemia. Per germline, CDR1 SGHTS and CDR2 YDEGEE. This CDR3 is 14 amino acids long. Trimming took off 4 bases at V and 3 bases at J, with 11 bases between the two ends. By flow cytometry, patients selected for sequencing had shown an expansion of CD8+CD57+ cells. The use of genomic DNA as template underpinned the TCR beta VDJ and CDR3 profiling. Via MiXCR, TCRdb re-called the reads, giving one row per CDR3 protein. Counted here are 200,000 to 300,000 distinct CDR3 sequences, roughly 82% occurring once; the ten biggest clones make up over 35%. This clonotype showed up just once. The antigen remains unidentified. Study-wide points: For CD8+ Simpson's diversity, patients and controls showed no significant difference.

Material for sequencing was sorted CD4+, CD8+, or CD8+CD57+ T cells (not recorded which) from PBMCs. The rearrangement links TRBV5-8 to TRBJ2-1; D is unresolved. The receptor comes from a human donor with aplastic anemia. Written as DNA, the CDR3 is TGTGCCAGCAGCCTTTATCTCGTCTACAATGAGCAGTTCTTC. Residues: CASSLYLVYNEQFF.